The 10 T cell receptor beta chains listed next were all sequenced from one sample in a study of CD8+ T cells in alopecia areata. The study sorted pooled cutaneous lymph node cells by CD4, CD8alpha, NKG2D, NKG2ACE and other markers. Isolated RNA was reverse transcribed into cDNA used as the sequencing template. Method: immunoSEQ multiplex PCR; TCRdb's copy keeps in-frame clones and lacks some. The specimen has approximately 280,000 clones, none found just once. The specimen was CD4+ T cells sorted from a lymph node. The receptors derive from a C3H/HeJ mouse with alopecia areata. As its MHC haplotype, the strain has H2-k.

There are many counts of this clone. The listed genes are named as in mouse. The read finishes 4 residues shy of the CDR3 end, and the germline J gene is used to complete it. The chain couples TRBV17 to TRBJ2-7; D possibly corresponds to TRBD1 (6 bases). There are 14 residues in the CDR3. Germline V lookup: CDR1 MNHDT, CDR2 YYDKIL. CDR3 loop: CASSRPGDKYEQYF. CDR3 bases read: TGTGCTAGCAGTAGGCCGGGGGACAAATAT.

This clone was seen a few times. Gene names are the mouse ones. The sequence runs out 4 residues before the end of the CDR3; the remainder is reconstructed from the germline J gene. The genes are TRBV31 and TRBJ2-4, with 12 bases fitting TRBD2. The CDR3 totals 15 residues. The trim removed 2 bases at V and 2 bases at J, leaving 2 bases unmatched. Germline values: CDR1 GKSSPN, CDR2 SITVG. The CDR3 sequence is CAWSRTGGDQNTLYF. CDR3 DNA (partial): TGTGCCTGGAGTAGGACTGGGGGGGATCAAAAC. The complete variable domain, with remaining parts taken from reference TRBV31 and TRBJ2-4, reads AQTIHQWPVAEIKAVGSPLSLGCTIKGKSSPNLYWYWQATGGTLQQLFYSITVGQVESVVQLNLSASRPKDDQFILSTEKLLLSHSGFYLCAWSRTGGDQNTLYFGAGTRLSVL.

Ten or more counts support this clone. All gene names here are mouse names. The sequenced fragment ends 4 residues before the CDR3 boundary, so the rest is inferred from the germline J gene. Within the sample, other DNA sequences also encode this same CDR3. The chain employs TRBV31 and TRBJ1-2; the D gene is possibly TRBD1 (6 bases). CDR1 GKSSPN and CDR2 SITVG come from the germline V gene. The CDR3 contains 14 residues. V shed 0 bases and J shed 0 bases, with 8 bases lying between them. The CDR3 sequence: CAWSLGTTNSDYTF. The sequenced CDR3 bases are TGTGCCTGGAGTCTAGGGACAACAAACTCC.

This clone was observed a handful of times. The gene names here belong to mouse. The CDR3 end is not reached by the read, which stops 4 residues before it; the germline J gene fills it in. The gene calls are TRBV13-2 and TRBJ2-3, with D perhaps TRBD2 (5 bases). Germline V gene sequence: CDR1 NNHNN, CDR2 SYGAGS (reference sequence). V dropped 3 bases and J dropped 0 bases, with 8 bases sitting between them. This CDR3 spans 14 amino acids. The covered CDR3 bases are TGTGCCAGCGGTGGCTGGGATAGTGCAGAA. This codes for CASGGWDSAE. Given in full, the CDR3 is CASGGWDSAETLYF.

This clone was recorded a few times. The listed genes are named as in mouse. The read halts 4 residues ahead of the CDR3 end, with the missing end drawn from the germline J gene. The chain employs TRBV13-1 and TRBJ1-1; TRBD1 might be the D (5 bases). V shed 1 base and J shed 0 bases, with 10 bases lying between them. The CDR3 totals 15 residues. CDR1 and CDR2 (germline): NSHNY, SYGAGN. CDR3 residues: CASSDPTGANTEVFF. CDR3 bases read: TGTGCCAGCAGTGATCCCACAGGAGCAAACACA.

This clone was counted a few times. These gene names are mouse names. The sequence runs out 4 residues before the end of the CDR3; the remainder is reconstructed from the germline J gene. V and J are TRBV19 and TRBJ2-5; 7 bases map to TRBD1. CDR3 length: 13 residues. CDR1 FNHDT and CDR2 SITEND come from the germline V gene (reference sequence). The CDR3 reads CASSPNRGDTQYF. The sequenced part of the CDR3 DNA is TGTGCCAGCAGTCCGAACAGGGGCGAC.

This clone was picked up a small number of times. The genes and germline here are from mouse. The DNA ends 3 residues before the CDR3 does, and the rest of the CDR3 is filled in from the germline J gene. The gene calls are TRBV1 and TRBJ1-6, with 7 bases lining up with TRBD1. TRBJ1-6 is an ORF, and what it does is uncertain. The CDR3 contains 16 residues. Germline CDR1 reads NSQYPW; CDR2 reads LRSPGD (reference sequence). V lost 4 bases, J lost 4 bases, and 7 bases stayed unmatched. The CDR3 sequence is CTCSGPGQSYNSPLYF. The CDR3 bases that were read are TGCACCTGCAGTGGGCCGGGACAGTCATATAATTCGCCC.

In regard to this clone: Gene names and germline match the mouse. The missing CDR3 end, 4 residues past where the read stops, is filled in from the germline J gene. The chain uses TRBV31 and TRBJ2-3, with 12 nucleotides matching TRBD2. The CDR3 is made up of 15 amino acids. From germline, CDR1 is GKSSPN and CDR2 SITVG. The J segment lost 2 bases and the V segment lost 1 base, leaving 1 base of the junction unmatched. Here the CDR3 reads CAWSRDWGAAETLYF. The sequenced CDR3 bases are TGTGCCTGGAGTCGGGACTGGGGGGCTGCAGAA.

This clone was seen more than once but under ten times. Gene names and germline refer to mouse. The read ends 4 residues early relative to the CDR3; the germline J gene fills the gap. This chain links TRBV1 with TRBJ2-7, with D possibly TRBD1 on 5 matching bases. V was cut by 3 bases and J by 0 bases, with 9 bases left in between. CDR3 length: 14 amino acids. The germline V gene encodes CDR1 NSQYPW and CDR2 LRSPGD (reference sequence). The sequenced CDR3 bases are TGCACCTGCAGTGCCCGGACAACCTCCTAT. Its protein product is CTCSARTTSY. The entire CDR3 protein is CTCSARTTSYEQYF. The variable domain in full, with the rest retrieved from reference TRBV1 and TRBJ2-7, is VTLLEQNPRWRLVPRGQAVNLRCILKNSQYPWMSWYQQDLQKQLQWLFTLRSPGDKEVKSLPGADYLATRVTDTELRLQVANMSQGRTLYCTCSARTTSYEQYFGPGTRLTVL.

This clone was seen more than once but under ten times. The gene names given are mouse names. Read sequence stops 4 residues before the CDR3 end, and the germline J gene provides the missing end. Other DNA variants within this sample encode the same CDR3. This chain links TRBV17 with TRBJ1-1; 9 bases map to TRBD1. Germline assignment: CDR1 MNHDT and CDR2 YYDKIL. CDR3 length: 13 residues. CDR3 bases read: TGTGCTAGCAGTAGGAACAGGGGGCTA. It specifies CASSRNRGL. In full, the CDR3 is CASSRNRGLEVFF.